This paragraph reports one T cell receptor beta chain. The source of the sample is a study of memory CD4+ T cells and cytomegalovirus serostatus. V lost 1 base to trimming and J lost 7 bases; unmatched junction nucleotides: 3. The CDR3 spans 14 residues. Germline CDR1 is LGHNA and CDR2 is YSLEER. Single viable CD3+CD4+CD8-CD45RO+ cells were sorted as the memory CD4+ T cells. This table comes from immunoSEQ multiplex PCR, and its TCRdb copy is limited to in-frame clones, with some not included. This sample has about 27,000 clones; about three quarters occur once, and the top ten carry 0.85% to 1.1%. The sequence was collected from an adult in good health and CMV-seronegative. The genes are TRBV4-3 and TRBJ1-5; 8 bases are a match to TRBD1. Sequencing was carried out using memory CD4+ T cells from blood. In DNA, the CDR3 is TGCGCCAGCAGCCAAGGACAGGGGAGGCAGCCCCAGCATTTT. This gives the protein CASSQGQGRQPQHF.